This T cell receptor (beta chain) was found in a study of CD8+ T cells in alopecia areata. RNA extraction was followed by reverse transcription into cDNA, which acted as the sequencing template. Here immunoSEQ multiplex PCR was the method, and the copy in TCRdb shows in-frame clones only, minus some. This sample yields more than 200,000 clones, of which 40% to 45% are seen a single time; about 2.4% belongs to the top ten. Treatment denoted: oral pan-JAK inhibitor, 5-10 mg twice daily. V was clipped by 0 bases and J by 2 bases; unmatched bases: 9. Germline-derived CDR1 and CDR2 are LNHNV and YYDKDF (reference sequence). This CDR3 is built from 19 residues.

This specimen was CD4+ T cells sorted from blood, taken around week 36, from a patient treated with tofacitinib. This TCR came from a human donor with alopecia areata. V is TRBV15 and J is TRBJ2-6; 8 bases line up with TRBD1. CDR3 sequence: CATSRDTGQARAGANVLTF. The CDR3 bases are TGTGCCACCAGCAGAGATACGGGACAGGCCAGGGCTGGGGCCAACGTCCTGACTTTC.